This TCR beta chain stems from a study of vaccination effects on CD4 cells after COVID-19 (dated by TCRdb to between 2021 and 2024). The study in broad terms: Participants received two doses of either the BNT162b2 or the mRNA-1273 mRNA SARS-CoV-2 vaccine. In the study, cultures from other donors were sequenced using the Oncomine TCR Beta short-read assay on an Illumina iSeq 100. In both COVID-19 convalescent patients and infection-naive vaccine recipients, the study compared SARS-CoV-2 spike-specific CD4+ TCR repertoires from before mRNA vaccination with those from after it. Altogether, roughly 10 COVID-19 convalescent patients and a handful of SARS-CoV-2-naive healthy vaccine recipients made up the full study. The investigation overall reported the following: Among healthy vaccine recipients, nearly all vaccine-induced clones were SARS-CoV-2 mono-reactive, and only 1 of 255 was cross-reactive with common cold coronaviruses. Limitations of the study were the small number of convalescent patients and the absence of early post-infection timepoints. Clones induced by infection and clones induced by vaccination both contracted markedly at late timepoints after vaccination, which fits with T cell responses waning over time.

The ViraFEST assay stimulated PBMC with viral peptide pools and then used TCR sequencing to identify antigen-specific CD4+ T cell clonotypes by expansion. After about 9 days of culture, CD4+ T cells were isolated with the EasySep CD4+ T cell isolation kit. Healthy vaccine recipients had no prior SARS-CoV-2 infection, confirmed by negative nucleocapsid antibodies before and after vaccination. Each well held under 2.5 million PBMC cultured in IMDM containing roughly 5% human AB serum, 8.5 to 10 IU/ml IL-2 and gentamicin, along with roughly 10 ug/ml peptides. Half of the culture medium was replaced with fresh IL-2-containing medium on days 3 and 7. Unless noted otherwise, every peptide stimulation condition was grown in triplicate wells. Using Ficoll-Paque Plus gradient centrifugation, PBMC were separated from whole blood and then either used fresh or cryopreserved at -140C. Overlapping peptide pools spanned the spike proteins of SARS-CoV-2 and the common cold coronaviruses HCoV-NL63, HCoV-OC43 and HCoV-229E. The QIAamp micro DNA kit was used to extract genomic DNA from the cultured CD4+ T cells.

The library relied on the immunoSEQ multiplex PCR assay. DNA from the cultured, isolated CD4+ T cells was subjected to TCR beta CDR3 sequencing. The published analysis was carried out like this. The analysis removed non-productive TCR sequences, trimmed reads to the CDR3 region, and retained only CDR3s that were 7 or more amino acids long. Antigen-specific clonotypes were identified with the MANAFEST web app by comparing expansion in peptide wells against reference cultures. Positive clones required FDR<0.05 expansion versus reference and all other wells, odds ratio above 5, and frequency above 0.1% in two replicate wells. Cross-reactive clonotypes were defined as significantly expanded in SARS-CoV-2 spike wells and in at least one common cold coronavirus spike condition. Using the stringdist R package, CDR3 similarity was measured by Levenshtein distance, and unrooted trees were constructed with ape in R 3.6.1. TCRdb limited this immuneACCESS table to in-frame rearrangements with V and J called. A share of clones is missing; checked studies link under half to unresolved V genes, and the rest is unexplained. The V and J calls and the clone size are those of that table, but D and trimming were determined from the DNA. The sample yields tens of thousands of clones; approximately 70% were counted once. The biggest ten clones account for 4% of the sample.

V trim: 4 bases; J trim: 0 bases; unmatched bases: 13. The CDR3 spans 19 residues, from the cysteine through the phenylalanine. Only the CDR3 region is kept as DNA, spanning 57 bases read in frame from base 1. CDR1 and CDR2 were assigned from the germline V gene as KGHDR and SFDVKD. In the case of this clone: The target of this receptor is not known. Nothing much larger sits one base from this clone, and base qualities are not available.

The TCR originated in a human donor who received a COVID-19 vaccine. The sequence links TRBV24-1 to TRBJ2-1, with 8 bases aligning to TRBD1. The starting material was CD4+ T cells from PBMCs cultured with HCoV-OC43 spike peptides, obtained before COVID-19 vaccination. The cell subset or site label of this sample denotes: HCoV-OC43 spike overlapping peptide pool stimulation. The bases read TGTGCCACCAGTGACCCCAGGGGGCGGGAAACCAGCTCCTACAATGAGCAGTTCTTC. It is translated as CATSDPRGRETSSYNEQFF.